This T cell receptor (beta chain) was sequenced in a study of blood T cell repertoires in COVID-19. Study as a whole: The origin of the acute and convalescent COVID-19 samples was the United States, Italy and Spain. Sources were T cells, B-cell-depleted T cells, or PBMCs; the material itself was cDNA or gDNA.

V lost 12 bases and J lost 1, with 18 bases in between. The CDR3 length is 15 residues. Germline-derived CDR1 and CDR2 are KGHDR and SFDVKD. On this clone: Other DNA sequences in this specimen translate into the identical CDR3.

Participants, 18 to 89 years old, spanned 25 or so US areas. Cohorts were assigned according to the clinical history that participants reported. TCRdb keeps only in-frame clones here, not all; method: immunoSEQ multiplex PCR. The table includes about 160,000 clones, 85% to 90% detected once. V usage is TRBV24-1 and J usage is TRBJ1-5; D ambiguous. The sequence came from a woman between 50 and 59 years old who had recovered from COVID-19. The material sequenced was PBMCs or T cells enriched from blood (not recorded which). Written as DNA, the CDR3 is TGTGCCGTCGGAGGACGGAAGAAAAGCAATCAGCCCCAGCATTTT. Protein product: CAVGGRKKSNQPQHF.